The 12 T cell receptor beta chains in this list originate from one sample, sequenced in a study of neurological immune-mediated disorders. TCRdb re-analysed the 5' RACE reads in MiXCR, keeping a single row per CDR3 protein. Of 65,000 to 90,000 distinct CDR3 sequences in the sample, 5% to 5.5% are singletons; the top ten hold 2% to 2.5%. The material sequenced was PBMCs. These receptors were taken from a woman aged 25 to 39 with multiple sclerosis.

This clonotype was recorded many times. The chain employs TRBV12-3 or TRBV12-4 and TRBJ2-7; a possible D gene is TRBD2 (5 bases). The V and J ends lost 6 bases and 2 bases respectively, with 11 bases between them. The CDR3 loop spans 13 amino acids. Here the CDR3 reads CASRASPTYEQYF. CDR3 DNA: TGTGCCAGCAGGGCTAGCCCTACCTACGAGCAGTACTTC.

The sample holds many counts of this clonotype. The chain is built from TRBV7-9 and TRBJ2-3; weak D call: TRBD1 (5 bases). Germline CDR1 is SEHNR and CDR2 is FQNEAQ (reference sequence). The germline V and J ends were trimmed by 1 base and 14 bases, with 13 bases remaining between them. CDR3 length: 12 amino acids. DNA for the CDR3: TGTGCCAGCAGCTTAGAGGGGCGCATAGGGTATTTT. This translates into CASSLEGRIGYF.

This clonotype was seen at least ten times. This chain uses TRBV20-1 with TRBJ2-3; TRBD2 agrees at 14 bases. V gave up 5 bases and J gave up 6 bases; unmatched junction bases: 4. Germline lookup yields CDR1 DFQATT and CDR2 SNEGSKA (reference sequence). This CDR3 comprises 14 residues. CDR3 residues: CSASRTSGGDTQYF. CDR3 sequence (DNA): TGCAGTGCTTCCCGGACTAGCGGGGGGGATACGCAGTATTTT.

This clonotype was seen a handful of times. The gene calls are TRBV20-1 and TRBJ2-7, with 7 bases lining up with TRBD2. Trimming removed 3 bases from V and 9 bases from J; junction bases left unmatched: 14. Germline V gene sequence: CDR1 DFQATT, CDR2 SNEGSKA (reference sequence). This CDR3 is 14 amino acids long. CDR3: CSASGSSGSRGQYF. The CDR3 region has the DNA TGCAGTGCTAGTGGCTCTAGCGGATCGCGGGGGCAGTACTTC.

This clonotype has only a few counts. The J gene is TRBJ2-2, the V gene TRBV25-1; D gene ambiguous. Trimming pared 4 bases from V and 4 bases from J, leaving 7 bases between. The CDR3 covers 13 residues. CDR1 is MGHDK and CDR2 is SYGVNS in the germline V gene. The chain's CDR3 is CASSVQVTGELFF. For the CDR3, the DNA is TGTGCCAGCAGTGTACAAGTCACCGGGGAGCTGTTTTTT.

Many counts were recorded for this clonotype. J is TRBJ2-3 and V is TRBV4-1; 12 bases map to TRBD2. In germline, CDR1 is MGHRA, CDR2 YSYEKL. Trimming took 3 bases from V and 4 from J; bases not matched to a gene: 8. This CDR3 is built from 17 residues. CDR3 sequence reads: CASSQSPSGRVSDTQYF. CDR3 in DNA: TGCGCCAGCAGCCAGTCCCCTAGCGGGAGGGTTTCAGATACGCAGTATTTT.

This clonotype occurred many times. As DNA, the CDR3 is TGTGCCAGCAGGGATCGGACAGGGACGAATTCACCCCTCCACTTT. This sequence encodes CASRDRTGTNSPLHF. The rearrangement joins TRBV2 to TRBJ1-6; TRBD1 agrees at 8 bases. The CDR3 consists of 15 residues. CDR1 is SNHLY and CDR2 is FYNNEI in the germline V gene. V trimming: 6 bases; J trimming: 7 bases; junction bases outside the gene matches: 8. The variable domain in full, completed from reference TRBV2 and TRBJ1-6, reads EPEVTQTPSHQVTQMGQEVILRCVPISNHLYFYWYRQILGQKVEFLVSFYNNEISEKSEIFDDQFSVERPDGSNFTLKIRSTKLEDSAMYFCASRDRTGTNSPLHFGNGTRLTVT.

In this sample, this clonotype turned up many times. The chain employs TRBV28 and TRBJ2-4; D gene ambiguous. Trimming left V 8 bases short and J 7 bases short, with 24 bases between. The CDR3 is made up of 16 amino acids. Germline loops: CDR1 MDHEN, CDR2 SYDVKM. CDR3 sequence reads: CASADPRPLFGNIQYF. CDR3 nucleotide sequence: TGTGCCAGCGCGGACCCCCGTCCCTTGTTTGGGAACATTCAGTACTTC.

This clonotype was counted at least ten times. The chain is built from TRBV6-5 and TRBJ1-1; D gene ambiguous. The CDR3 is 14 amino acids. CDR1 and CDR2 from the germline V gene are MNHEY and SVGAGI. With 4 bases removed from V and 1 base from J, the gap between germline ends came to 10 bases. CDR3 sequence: CASSSPAKNTEAFF. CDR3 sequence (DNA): TGTGCCAGCAGTTCTCCCGCGAAGAACACTGAAGCTTTCTTT.

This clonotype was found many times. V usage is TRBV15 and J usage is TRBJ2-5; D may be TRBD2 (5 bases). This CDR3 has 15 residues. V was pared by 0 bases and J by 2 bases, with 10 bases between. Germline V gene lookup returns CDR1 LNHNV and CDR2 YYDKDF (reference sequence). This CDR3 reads CATSRDSGIQETQYF. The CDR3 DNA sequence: TGTGCCACCAGCAGAGATTCGGGGATACAAGAGACCCAGTACTTC.

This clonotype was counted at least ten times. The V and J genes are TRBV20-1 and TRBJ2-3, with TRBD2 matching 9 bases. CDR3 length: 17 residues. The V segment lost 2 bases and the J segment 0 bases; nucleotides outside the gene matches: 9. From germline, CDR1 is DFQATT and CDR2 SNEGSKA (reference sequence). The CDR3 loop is CSARKTSGFLSTDTQYF. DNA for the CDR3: TGCAGTGCTAGAAAGACTAGCGGATTCCTTAGCACAGATACGCAGTATTTT.

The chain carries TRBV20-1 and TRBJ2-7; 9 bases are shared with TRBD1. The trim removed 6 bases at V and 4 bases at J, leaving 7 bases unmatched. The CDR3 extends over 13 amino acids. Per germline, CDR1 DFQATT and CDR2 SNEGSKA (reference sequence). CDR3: CSAQRTGAYEQYF. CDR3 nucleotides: TGCAGTGCCCAGCGGACAGGGGCATACGAGCAGTACTTC.